This entry describes one T cell receptor beta chain. Its antigen is still unknown. Per-base quality was not reported, and no clone a single base away is much larger than it. Genomic DNA was extracted from sorted cells for sequencing of the TCRbeta CDR3 region. TCRbeta CDR3 regions were sequenced using the immunoSEQ Assay. Drawn from immuneACCESS, this table holds only the in-frame rearrangements with V and J called that TCRdb kept. Clones are partly lost; checked studies trace under half to an unresolved V gene and leave the rest unexplained. The sample contains 40,000 or so clones, approximately 91% of them found a single time. The top ten hold less than 20% of the sample. CDR1 and CDR2, per the germline V gene, are MNHNS and SASEGT. Trimmed from V: 5 bases; trimmed from J: 5 bases; junction bases lacking a gene match: 8. The CDR3 sequence holds 15 residues, the cysteine and phenylalanine included. This entry keeps only the CDR3 DNA: 45 bases, framed from base 1.

This sample is drawn from a study of OX40 agonist ivuxolimab in advanced cancers. At the level of the whole study: Ivuxolimab was a fully human IgG2 agonistic monoclonal antibody targeting the costimulatory receptor OX40 (CD134). In the dose-escalation cohort, more than 80% of patients were male, and the mean age was approximately 60 years with a range of about 20 to 90. Partial responses occurred in three dose-escalation patients, of whom one had hepatocellular carcinoma and two had cutaneous melanoma. Patients were allowed to have had prior anti-PD-1, anti-PD-L1 or anti-CTLA-4 therapy, and around two fifths of the dose-escalation patients had been treated with checkpoint inhibitors. Intravenous ivuxolimab was administered to patients every 2 weeks at six dose levels: 0.01, 0.1, 0.3, 1.5, 3 and 10 mg/kg. The monotherapy dose-escalation portion (N ≈ 55 patients) of the phase I ivuxolimab trial is reported in the paper. Of the approximately 53 patients in dose escalation, around 19 had hepatocellular carcinoma, around 15 had melanoma, 9 had renal cell carcinoma and 9 had head and neck cancer. Peripheral TCRbeta sequencing was intended to test whether TCR sequence diversity was altered and clonal T-cell expansion was caused by ivuxolimab. Overall study outcomes, separate from this receptor: Low levels of normalized T-cell clonal expansion were also seen in some patients who did not respond. At doses of 0.1 to 3.0 mg/kg, clonal expansion of both CD4+ and CD8+ T cells in blood was seen between baseline and week 6. On average, CD8+ T cells showed more expanded clones than CD4+ T cells after ivuxolimab. Antigen specificity was not determined for the clonally expanded peripheral T cells. In the 0.1-3.0 mg/kg groups, partial responders were among the patients with the lowest normalized peripheral clonal expansion, particularly in CD8+ T cells.

The trial excluded patients who had a history of autoimmune disease or who were on systemic immunosuppression. Peripheral blood for TCR sequencing was collected from all dose cohorts at baseline, on cycle 4 day 1, and on cycle 7 day 1. Samples were obtained from an open-label, multicenter, first-in-human phase I dose-escalation trial of ivuxolimab. Adults with locally advanced or metastatic melanoma, renal cell carcinoma, hepatocellular carcinoma or head and neck squamous cell carcinoma were enrolled in the trial. CD4+ and CD8+ T cells were sorted separately from peripheral blood before TCR sequencing.

Material: CD4+ or CD8+ T cells sorted from blood, obtained in a trial of the OX40 agonist ivuxolimab. The sequence links TRBV6-1 to TRBJ1-5; 8 of the junction bases match TRBD1. The sequence derives from an adult with an advanced solid tumor such as melanoma, head and neck, liver or kidney cancer. The nucleotide sequence is given as TGTGCCAGCAGTTCGGACAGGGCCGCTTATCAGCCCCAGCATTTT. This yields the protein CASSSDRAAYQPQHF.